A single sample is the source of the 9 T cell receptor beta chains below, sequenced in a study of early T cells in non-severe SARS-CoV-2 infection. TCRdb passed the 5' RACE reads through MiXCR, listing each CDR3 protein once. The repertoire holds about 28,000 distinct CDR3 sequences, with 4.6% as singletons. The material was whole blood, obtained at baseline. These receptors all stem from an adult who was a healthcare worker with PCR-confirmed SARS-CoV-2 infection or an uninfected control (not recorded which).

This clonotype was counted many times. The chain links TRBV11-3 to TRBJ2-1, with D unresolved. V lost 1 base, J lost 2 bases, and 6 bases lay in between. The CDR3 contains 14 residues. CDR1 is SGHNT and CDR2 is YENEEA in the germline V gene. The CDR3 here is CASSLGGTYNEQFF. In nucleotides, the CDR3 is TGTGCCAGCAGCTTAGGCGGTACCTACAATGAGCAGTTCTTC.

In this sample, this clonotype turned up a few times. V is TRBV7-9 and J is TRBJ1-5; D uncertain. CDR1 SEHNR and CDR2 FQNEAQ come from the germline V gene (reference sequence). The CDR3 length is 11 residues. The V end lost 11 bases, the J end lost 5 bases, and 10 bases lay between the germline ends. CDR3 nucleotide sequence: TGTGCCCGAACGGGTTATCAGCCCCAGCATTTT. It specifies CARTGYQPQHF.

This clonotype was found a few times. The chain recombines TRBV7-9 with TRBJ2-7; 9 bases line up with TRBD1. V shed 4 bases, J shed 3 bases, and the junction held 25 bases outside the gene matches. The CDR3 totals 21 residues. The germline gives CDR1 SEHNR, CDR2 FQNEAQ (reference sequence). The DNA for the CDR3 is TGTGCCAGCAGCTCCAGGAGTGGTGGGACAGGGTCCCCGCTGCCGCACTACGAGCAGTACTTC. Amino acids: CASSSRSGGTGSPLPHYEQYF.

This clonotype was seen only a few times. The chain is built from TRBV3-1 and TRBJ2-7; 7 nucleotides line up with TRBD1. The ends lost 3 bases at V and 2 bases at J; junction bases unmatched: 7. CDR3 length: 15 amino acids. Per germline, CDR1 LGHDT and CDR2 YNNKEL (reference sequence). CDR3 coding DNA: TGTGCCAGCAGCCAGGGACAGATAATACCCTACGAGCAGTACTTC. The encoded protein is CASSQGQIIPYEQYF.

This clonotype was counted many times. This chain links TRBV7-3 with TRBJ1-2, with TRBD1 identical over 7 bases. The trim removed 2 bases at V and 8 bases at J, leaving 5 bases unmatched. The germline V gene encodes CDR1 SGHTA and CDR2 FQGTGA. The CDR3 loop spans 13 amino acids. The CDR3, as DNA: TGTGCCAGCAGCTTACAGGGGGGCGACGGCTACACCTTC. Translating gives CASSLQGGDGYTF.

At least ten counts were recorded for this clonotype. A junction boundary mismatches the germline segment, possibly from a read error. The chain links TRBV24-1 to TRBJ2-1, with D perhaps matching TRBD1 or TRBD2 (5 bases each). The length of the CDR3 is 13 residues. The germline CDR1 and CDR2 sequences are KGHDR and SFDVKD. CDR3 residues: CATSGDGYNEQFF. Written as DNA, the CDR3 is TGCGCCACCAGTGGGGACGGTTACAATGAGCAGTTCTTC.

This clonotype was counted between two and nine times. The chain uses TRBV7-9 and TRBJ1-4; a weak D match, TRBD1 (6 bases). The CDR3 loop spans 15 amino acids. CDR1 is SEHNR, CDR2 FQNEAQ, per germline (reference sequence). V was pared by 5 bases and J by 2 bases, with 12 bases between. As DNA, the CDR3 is TGTGCCAGCAGCGAAAACAGGGCTACTAATGAAAAACTGTTTTTT. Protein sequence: CASSENRATNEKLFF.

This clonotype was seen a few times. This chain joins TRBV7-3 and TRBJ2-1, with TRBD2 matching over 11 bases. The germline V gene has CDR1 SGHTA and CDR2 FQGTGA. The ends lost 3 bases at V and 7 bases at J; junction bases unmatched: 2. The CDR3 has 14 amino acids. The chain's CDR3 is CASSLGLAVNEQFF. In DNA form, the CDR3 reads TGTGCCAGCAGCTTGGGACTAGCGGTAAATGAGCAGTTCTTC.

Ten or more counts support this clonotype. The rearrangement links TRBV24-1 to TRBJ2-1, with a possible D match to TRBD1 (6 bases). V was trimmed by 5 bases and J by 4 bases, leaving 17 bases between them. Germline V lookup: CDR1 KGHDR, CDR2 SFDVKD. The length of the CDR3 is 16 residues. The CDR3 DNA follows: TGTGCCACCAGTGTACGGGGACAAGGGGAATACAATGAGCAGTTCTTC. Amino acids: CATSVRGQGEYNEQFF.